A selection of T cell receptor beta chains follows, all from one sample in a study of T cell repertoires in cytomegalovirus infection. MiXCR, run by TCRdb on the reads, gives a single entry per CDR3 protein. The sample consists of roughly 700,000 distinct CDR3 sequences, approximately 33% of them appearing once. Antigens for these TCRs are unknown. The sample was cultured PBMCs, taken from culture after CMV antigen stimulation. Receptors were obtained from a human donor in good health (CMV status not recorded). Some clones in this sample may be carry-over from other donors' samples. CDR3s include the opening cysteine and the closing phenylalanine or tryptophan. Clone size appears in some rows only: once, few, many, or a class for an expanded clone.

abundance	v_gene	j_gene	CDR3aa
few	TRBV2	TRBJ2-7	CASSELGRGPVSYEQYF
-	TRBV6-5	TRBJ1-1	CASSYVGTGGYKAFF
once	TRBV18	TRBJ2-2	CASSPQGQGSNTGELFF
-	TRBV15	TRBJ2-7	CATSNPTGGVEQYF
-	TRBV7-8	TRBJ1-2	CASSIRQGLDGYTF
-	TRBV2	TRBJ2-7	CASSERVYEQYF
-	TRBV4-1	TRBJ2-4	CASSQPAIGKAKNIQYF
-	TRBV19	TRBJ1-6	CASTLSDRAVSPLHF
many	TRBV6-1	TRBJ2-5	CASGDSFQETQYF
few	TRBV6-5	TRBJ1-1	CASSPGVGTHTEAFF
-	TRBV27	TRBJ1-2	CASSKRTSTGSYTF
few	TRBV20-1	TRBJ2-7	CSAGTWSYEQYF
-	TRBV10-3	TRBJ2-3	CAISRGQEYTDTQYF
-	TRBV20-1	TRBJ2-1	CSASWRDSYRYNEQFF
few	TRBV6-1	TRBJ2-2	CASSTIAGANTGELFF
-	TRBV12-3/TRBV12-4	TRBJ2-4	CASRGPGGIQYF
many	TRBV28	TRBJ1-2	CASSPGQLYGYTF
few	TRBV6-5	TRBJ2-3	CASRRGAEDTQYF
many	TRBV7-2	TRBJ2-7	CASSLAPGEQYF
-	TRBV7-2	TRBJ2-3	CASSPGTITDTQYF
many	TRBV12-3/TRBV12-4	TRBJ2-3	CASSPFRLEGTDTQYF
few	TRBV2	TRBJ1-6	CASRERTANNSPLHF
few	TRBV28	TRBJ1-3	CASSLGDHSGNTIYF
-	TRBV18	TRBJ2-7	CASSPLLAGRSEQYF
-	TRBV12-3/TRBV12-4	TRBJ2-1	CASSLGGWNEQFF
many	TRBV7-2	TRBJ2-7	CASSLLGRTSGVLYEQYF
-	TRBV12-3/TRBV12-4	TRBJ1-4	CASRVNQGEGEKLFF
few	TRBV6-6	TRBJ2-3	CASSYWETDTQYF
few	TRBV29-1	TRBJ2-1	CSVLDTGSISYNEQFF
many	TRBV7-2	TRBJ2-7	CASSLGRGPSYEQYF
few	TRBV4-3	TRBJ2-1	CASSQVLSGRPGYNEQFF
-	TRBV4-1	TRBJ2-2	CASSLAPGTGELFF
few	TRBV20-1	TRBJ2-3	CSARDGRAGGTDTQYF
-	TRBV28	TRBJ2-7	CASSTPHSRGGYEQYF
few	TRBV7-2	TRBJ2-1	CASSLEASGGANEQFF
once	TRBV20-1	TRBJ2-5	CSFPLEGGETQYF
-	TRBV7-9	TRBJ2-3	CASRTTSGDTQYF
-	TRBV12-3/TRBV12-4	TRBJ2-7	CASMGGRTYEQYF
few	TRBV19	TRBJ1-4	CASSTHKTRPNDRKKLFF
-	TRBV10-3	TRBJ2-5	CDAKSGNRGQETQYF
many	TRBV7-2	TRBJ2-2	CASSLVVLSTGELFF
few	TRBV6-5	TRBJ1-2	CASSYSGENYGYTF
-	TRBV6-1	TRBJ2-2	CASSELAGYTGELFF
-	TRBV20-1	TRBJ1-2	CSARGETGGPGYTF
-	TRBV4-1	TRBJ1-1	CASSQAGPYTEAFF
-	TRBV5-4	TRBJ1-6	CAGNDRGASPLHF
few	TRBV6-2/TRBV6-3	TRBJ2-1	CASSYGGVLNEQFF
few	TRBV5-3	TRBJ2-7	CARSLALFLRDRYYEQYF
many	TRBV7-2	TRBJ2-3	CASRLLAATDTQYF
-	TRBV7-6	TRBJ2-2	CASSKKNTGELFF
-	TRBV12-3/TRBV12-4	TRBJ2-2	CASSFQDRGNTGELFF
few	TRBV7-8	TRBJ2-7	CASSSRTSGGYEQYF
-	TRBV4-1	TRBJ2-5	CASSQRDWEGETQYF